This entry lists 25 T cell receptor beta chains sequenced from one sample in a study of T cells after yellow fever vaccination. Each CDR3 protein gets one entry after TCRdb re-called the 5' RACE reads with MiXCR. The table shows a few hundred thousand distinct CDR3 sequences, with approximately 13% occurring only once. The sample was CD4+ T cells sorted from PBMCs, taken 15 days after the yellow fever booster vaccination. The receptors shown here come from a man younger than 35 who received the YFV17D yellow fever vaccine.

The gene calls are TRBV7-2 and TRBJ2-3; D could derive from TRBD1 or TRBD2 (5 bases each). The germline V gene encodes CDR1 SGHTA and CDR2 FQGNSA. Trimming removed 5 bases from V and 2 bases from J, with 14 bases in between. This CDR3 region has 15 residues. CDR3 sequence: CASSIGTDSTDTQYF. The CDR3 nucleotides are TGTGCCAGCAGCATCGGGACGGACTCCACAGATACGCAGTATTTT.

This clonotype was picked up a small number of times. This sequence joins TRBV2 and TRBJ2-5, with D possibly being TRBD1 or TRBD2 (5 bases each). Germline values: CDR1 SNHLY, CDR2 FYNNEI. There are 14 residues in the CDR3. Trimming took 6 bases from V and 2 from J, leaving 13 bases between them. The CDR3: CASRRGLRQETQYF. The CDR3 DNA follows: TGTGCCAGCAGGAGGGGCCTGAGGCAAGAGACCCAGTACTTC.

This clonotype was observed a handful of times. V and J are TRBV20-1 and TRBJ1-1; no definite D call. The CDR3 contains 13 residues. V shed 0 bases and J shed 11 bases, with 16 bases lying between them. CDR1 is DFQATT and CDR2 is SNEGSKA in the germline V gene (reference sequence). The CDR3 DNA sequence: TGCAGTGCTAGAGATCCCGGTGGCACTGGGGCTTTCTTT. The encoded protein is CSARDPGGTGAFF.

The rearrangement links TRBV5-1 to TRBJ1-1; maybe TRBD1 (6 bases). CDR1 SGHRS and CDR2 YFSETQ come from the germline V gene. CDR3 length equals 13 residues. Trimming removed 4 bases from V and 4 bases from J, with 11 bases in between. In nucleotides, the CDR3 is TGCGCCAGCAGCGTCAGGGGTGGCACTGAAGCTTTCTTT. Its protein is CASSVRGGTEAFF. The complete variable domain, with remaining parts taken from reference TRBV5-1 and TRBJ1-1, reads KAGVTQTPRYLIKTRGQQVTLSCSPISGHRSVSWYQQTPGQGLQFLFEYFSETQRNKGNFPGRFSGRQFSNSRSEMNVSTLELGDSALYLCASSVRGGTEAFFGQGTRLTVV.

This clonotype was counted a few times. The rearrangement joins TRBV5-6 to TRBJ2-4, with TRBD2 as a possible D gene (5 bases). V lost 0 bases and J lost 5, with 12 bases in between. CDR3 length equals 15 residues. Germline CDR1 SGHDT, CDR2 YYEEEE. CDR3 region: CASSLDGGYQNIQYF. The CDR3 region has the DNA TGTGCCAGCAGCTTGGACGGAGGATATCAAAACATTCAGTACTTC.

J is TRBJ2-1 and V is TRBV9; TRBD2 might be the D (7 bases). Deletions cut 2 bases from V and 1 base from J, with 19 bases between. This CDR3 spans 18 amino acids. Germline V lookup: CDR1 SGDLS, CDR2 YYNGEE. The CDR3 spells CASSVGLEGGDSYNEQFF. The CDR3 DNA reads as TGTGCCAGCAGCGTCGGTTTAGAGGGGGGGGATTCCTACAATGAGCAGTTCTTC. Full variable domain (rest looked up from reference TRBV9 and TRBJ2-1): DSGVTQTPKHLITATGQRVTLRCSPRSGDLSVYWYQQSLDQGLQFLIQYYNGEERAKGNILERFSAQQFPDLHSELNLSSLELGDSALYFCASSVGLEGGDSYNEQFFGPGTRLTVL.

The chain uses TRBV10-3 and TRBJ1-1; 9 positions match TRBD1. Germline V gene lookup returns CDR1 ENHRY and CDR2 SYGVKD. J lost 0 bases, V lost 6 bases, and 8 bases had no gene match. This CDR3 has 16 residues. CDR3 DNA: TGTGCCATCAGGAAAGGGACAGGGACGATGAACACTGAAGCTTTCTTT. Protein product: CAIRKGTGTMNTEAFF.

Note on this clonotype: Lacking the conserved final phenylalanine or tryptophan, this CDR3 likely reflects a read error. The DNA is left out, because the CDR3 cannot be placed on it with certainty; the CDR3 is given as TCRdb lists it. The chain joins TRBV12-3 or TRBV12-4 to TRBJ2-5. The CDR3 adds up to 12 amino acids, both ends counted. This CDR3 reads CASSFLGWRGVC.

J is TRBJ1-2 and V is TRBV20-1; possible D gene TRBD1, 6 bases. Looked up from germline, CDR1 is DFQATT and CDR2 is SNEGSKA (reference sequence). V was pared by 1 base and J by 8 bases, with 14 bases between. This CDR3 is built from 13 residues. This chain's CDR3 is CSARGQGLSGYTF. DNA of the CDR3: TGCAGTGCTAGAGGGCAGGGGTTATCCGGCTACACCTTC.

The table lists this clonotype with many counts. CDR3 sequence reads: CAISERSPREGLEQFF. DNA of the CDR3: TGTGCCATCAGTGAAAGGTCCCCCCGTGAGGGGCTTGAGCAGTTCTTC. This chain uses TRBV10-3 with TRBJ2-1; D is possibly TRBD1 or TRBD2 (5 bases each). The CDR3 runs to 16 residues. The V and J ends lost 3 bases and 9 bases respectively, with 21 bases between them. The V gene's germline CDR1 is ENHRY and CDR2 SYGVKD.

The rearrangement joins TRBV6-5 to TRBJ1-1; TRBD1 agrees at 7 bases. CDR3 length: 14 amino acids. Germline CDR1 reads MNHEY; CDR2 reads SVGAGI. V lost 6 bases to trimming and J lost 5 bases; unmatched junction nucleotides: 9. The CDR3 region is CASRLQGSGTEAFF. CDR3 coding DNA: TGTGCCAGCAGATTACAGGGGTCGGGAACTGAAGCTTTCTTT.

The genes are TRBV5-8 and TRBJ2-3; D gene uncertain. The CDR3 spans 13 residues. In germline, CDR1 is SGHTS, CDR2 YDEGEE. Trimming stripped 4 bases from V and 7 bases from J, with 13 bases between. The CDR3 region is CASSPGRTYTQYF. For the CDR3, the DNA is TGTGCCAGCAGCCCTGGACGCACTTATACGCAGTATTTT.

This clonotype was seen only a few times. The J gene is TRBJ2-3, the V gene TRBV7-3, with 10 bases fitting TRBD1. This CDR3 has 14 residues. Germline loops: CDR1 SGHTA, CDR2 FQGTGA. V was pared by 5 bases and J by 5 bases, with 4 bases of the junction left unmatched. The CDR3 region is CASSPGQGVDTQYF. The CDR3, as DNA: TGTGCCAGCAGCCCCGGACAGGGGGTAGATACGCAGTATTTT.

The sample holds many counts of this clonotype. This chain joins TRBV7-2 and TRBJ2-1; 7 positions match TRBD1. The germline V gene encodes CDR1 SGHTA and CDR2 FQGNSA. The CDR3 is 14 amino acids. The V gene end was trimmed by 7 bases and the J gene end by 2 bases; junction bases not matched to a gene: 5. The CDR3 DNA reads TGTGCCAGCAACCGACAGGGCGCCTACAATGAGCAGTTCTTC. The encoded protein is CASNRQGAYNEQFF.

This clonotype was counted many times. V and J are TRBV7-2 and TRBJ2-3; D possibly corresponds to TRBD2 (5 bases). Germline V gene sequence: CDR1 SGHTA, CDR2 FQGNSA. The V end was cut by 1 base, the J end by 0 bases, with 8 bases between. The CDR3 extends over 15 amino acids. This CDR3 reads CASSLESGSTDTQYF. Here the CDR3 DNA reads TGTGCCAGCAGCTTAGAGTCGGGGAGCACAGATACGCAGTATTTT.

V gene TRBV11-2 combines with J gene TRBJ2-1; a possible D gene is TRBD2 (7 bases). This CDR3 contains 19 residues. The germline V gene encodes CDR1 SGHAT and CDR2 FQNNGV. Trimming pared 5 bases from V and 0 bases from J, leaving 23 bases between. The CDR3, as DNA: TGTGCCAGCAGCAGATGGGGGGGGCTACAGGGTGGCTCCTACAATGAGCAGTTCTTC. Its translation: CASSRWGGLQGGSYNEQFF.

This clonotype was detected a few times. The rearrangement joins TRBV7-2 to TRBJ2-2; D not certain. The V end lost 1 base, the J end lost 0 bases, and 6 bases lay between the germline ends. There are 15 residues in the CDR3. Germline CDR1 is SGHTA and CDR2 is FQGNSA. The CDR3 DNA is TGTGCCAGCAGCTTAGTCAGGACGAACACCGGGGAGCTGTTTTTT. Translated, it gives CASSLVRTNTGELFF.

The chain combines TRBV20-1 with TRBJ2-1; 7 positions match TRBD2. V lost 3 bases, J lost 6 bases, and 11 bases stayed unmatched. This CDR3 region has 15 residues. Germline CDR1 is DFQATT and CDR2 is SNEGSKA (reference sequence). CDR3 sequence reads: CSASQAGIVGNEQFF. Written as DNA, the CDR3 is TGCAGTGCTAGCCAAGCGGGGATAGTGGGCAATGAGCAGTTCTTC.

In this sample, this clonotype turned up a few times. The chain employs TRBV7-9 and TRBJ1-5; TRBD1 aligns across 7 bases. This CDR3 region has 17 residues. CDR1 and CDR2 (germline): SEHNR, FQNEAQ (reference sequence). The V gene end was trimmed by 5 bases and the J gene end by 7 bases; junction bases not matched to a gene: 17. CDR3: CASSATRQGSVGQPQHF. CDR3 nucleotide sequence: TGTGCCAGCAGCGCCACACGACAGGGAAGCGTGGGCCAGCCCCAGCATTTT.

The gene calls are TRBV12-3 or TRBV12-4 and TRBJ2-3; TRBD2 might be the D (5 bases). Between the trimmed V and J ends, which lost 6 bases and 10 bases, there was a span of 20 bases. This CDR3 has 14 amino acids. The CDR3 spells CASRFSGVGLAQYF. CDR3 in DNA: TGTGCCAGCAGGTTCTCCGGGGTAGGCTTGGCGCAGTATTTT.

This clonotype was seen only a few times. Written as DNA, the CDR3 is TGTGCCACCAGCCCAAGATACACCGGGGAGCTGTTTTTT. Its protein is CATSPRYTGELFF. This rearrangement joins TRBV15 to TRBJ2-2; D not resolved. CDR1 is LNHNV, CDR2 YYDKDF, per germline (reference sequence). The CDR3 has 13 amino acids. Trimming cost V 5 bases and J 3 bases, with 7 bases left between them.

The CDR3 DNA follows: TGCGCCAGCAGCTTGGGGCCGGGGTCCGATCAGCCCCAGCATTTT. Protein: CASSLGPGSDQPQHF. The V gene is TRBV5-1, the J gene TRBJ1-5; D remains ambiguous. Per germline, CDR1 SGHRS and CDR2 YFSETQ. The CDR3 totals 15 residues. Deletions cut 0 bases from V and 5 bases from J, with 12 bases between.

The V call is TRBV7-3, the J call TRBJ2-5, with unresolved D. CDR1 and CDR2 from the germline V gene are SGHTA and FQGTGA. Trimming took 5 bases from V and 5 from J, leaving 12 bases between them. This CDR3 comprises 13 residues. The CDR3 spells CASSQYSRETQYF. The CDR3 DNA reads TGTGCCAGCAGCCAATATAGCCGGGAGACCCAGTACTTC.

The V and J genes are TRBV12-3 or TRBV12-4 and TRBJ1-5; D is uncertain. Trimming pared 2 bases from V and 7 bases from J, leaving 12 bases between. The CDR3 has 14 residues. The CDR3 sequence is CASSLRVGGQPQHF. The CDR3 nucleotides are TGTGCCAGCAGTTTAAGGGTGGGTGGGCAGCCCCAGCATTTT.

This clonotype was detected a few times. CDR3 DNA sequence: TGTGCCAGCACCCGACTAGCGGGGTCGAACACCGGGGAGCTGTTTTTT. It is translated as CASTRLAGSNTGELFF. The chain joins TRBV4-2 to TRBJ2-2; TRBD2 matches 11 bases. The V gene's germline CDR1 is LGHNA and CDR2 YNFKEQ. The CDR3 sequence is 16 residues long. V lost 7 bases and J lost 0; bases outside the gene matches: 4.